These T cell receptor beta chains were read from a single sample in a study of cytomegalovirus exposure and HLA in healthy donors. Repertoires were generated with immunoSEQ multiplex PCR, while TCRdb's copy carries only in-frame clones and drops some. This sample has fewer than 120,000 clones, with 60% to 85% found just once. The source material was PBMCs. The receptor set was obtained from a woman aged 55-69 years in good health and CMV-seropositive. The conserved cysteine and the conserved F or W are not part of the CDR3 here. A D gene is named only where the DNA matches it firmly.

cdr3_length d_call j_call v_call cdr3_aa
12 TRBD1 TRBJ1-2 TRBV2 ASRGQGAVSGYT
18 TRBD1 TRBJ2-1 TRBV19 ASSIGPRAGGSDSYNEQF
13 NA TRBJ1-5 TRBV7-2 ASTLGTRENQPQH
11 TRBD1 TRBJ2-7 TRBV6-6 ASRHGQVMEQY
15 TRBD2 TRBJ2-1 TRBV27 ASSLAKTGLAYNEQF
12 NA TRBJ2-2 TRBV6-5 ASSYRGGSGELF
15 TRBD2 TRBJ2-2 TRBV7-6 ASSLVSGRAGTGELF
13 TRBD1 TRBJ2-5 TRBV5-1 ASSLGTGLRETQY
16 TRBD2 TRBJ2-7 TRBV7-2 ASSLAVASGRALYEQY
12 NA TRBJ1-4 TRBV11-2 ASSLGQIAEKLF
11 NA TRBJ2-7 TRBV10-3 AIRLDRVHEQY
13 NA NA TRBV6-6 ASSYEGHDRAEQY
12 NA TRBJ2-2 TRBV5-1 ASSLVLDTGELF
15 NA TRBJ1-2 TRBV28 ASSFRFVRERDYGYT
21 TRBD2 TRBJ2-1 TRBV30 AWTSPEIPGLAGGSELYNEQF
15 NA TRBJ2-5 TRBV14 ASSRPKRYRYQETQY
13 NA TRBJ1-6 TRBV5-1 ASSLEGNTYSPLH
14 TRBD2 TRBJ2-7 TRBV6-1 ASSELLAGGLYEQY
12 NA TRBJ2-2 TRBV9 ASSPQVGTGELF
11 TRBD2 TRBJ2-1 TRBV5-1 ASMGLALDEQF
10 NA TRBJ1-6 TRBV30 AWSPLYSPLH
14 NA TRBJ2-7 TRBV9 ASSVGPGEVSYEQY
12 NA TRBJ1-1 TRBV7-9 ASSFRPPAAEAF
11 NA TRBJ2-7 TRBV30 AWTTDSFYEQY
16 TRBD1 TRBJ2-1 TRBV9 ASSDPSRGQGPYNEQF
11 NA TRBJ1-4 TRBV11-2 ASSLGRGGKLF
12 NA TRBJ2-7 TRBV11-2 ASSTRQDSYEQY
11 NA TRBJ2-7 TRBV6-5 ASSDYKYYEQY
11 NA TRBJ2-3 TRBV5-1 ASSLAGTDTQY
12 TRBD2 TRBJ2-1 TRBV28 ASSLPSGGNEQF
14 NA TRBJ1-3 TRBV7-9 ASRFDAGSLESTIY
13 TRBD1 TRBJ2-3 TRBV5-1 ASSATGGTTDTQY
16 TRBD1 TRBJ2-7 TRBV5-1 ASSHARDSRAPLYEQY
12 TRBD1 TRBJ1-6 TRBV6-6 ASSSDRGKSPLH
12 NA TRBJ1-1 TRBV5-4 ASSQDSMNTEAF
12 TRBD1 TRBJ1-1 TRBV28 ASRLPGQGKEAF
10 NA TRBJ2-1 TRBV4-2 ASSTAYNEQF
12 NA TRBJ1-1 TRBV9 ASSVGQGITEAF
12 NA TRBJ2-1 TRBV7-3 ASSPRDWAHEQF
13 TRBD2 TRBJ2-7 TRBV19 ASSIAGTSGYEQY
12 TRBD2 TRBJ2-7 TRBV29-1 SVHTGTSGYEQY
12 TRBD1 TRBJ2-3 TRBV7-2 ASSRDSSTDTQY